This entry is about one TCR beta chain. Its antigen target is currently unknown. Per-nucleotide qualities are absent, and no much larger clonotype sits a single base away. Using the deep immunoSEQ assay, multiplex PCR amplified TCR CDR3 regions from genomic DNA. Extracted genomic DNA from each cell subset was spread evenly across all wells of several immunoSEQ 96-well plates, with each plate serving as a replicate. Each replicate PCR for sorted subsets received approximately 200 ng genomic DNA, equal to roughly 29,000 T cell genomes. The purified libraries were quantified using a Qubit 3.0 fluorometer, sized with a Bioanalyzer 2100, and then quantified again using the KAPA Library Quantification kit. Every immunoSEQ 96-well plate was sequenced on a dedicated single-read 150-cycle Illumina NextSeq 550 flow cell. Concerning the study's data processing: Because the immunoSEQ output held only junctional sequences and lacked quality scores, the filtering could not match the filtering applied to full-length reads. Sequences were annotated with PyIR, a Python wrapper for IgBLAST v1.9, and V/J genes and CDR3 were assigned using IMGT germline references. Reads with weak V/J assignments (E-value above 1e-6), missing CDR3, stop codons, out-of-frame junctions, or ambiguous translated residues were removed. V3J clonotypes were defined by identical inferred V gene, J gene, and CDR3 amino acid sequence. To compute the percentage overlap between repertoires, the number of shared unique clonotypes was divided by the size of the smaller repertoire. RTK rarefaction, the Chao1 estimator, and Recon v2.1 estimates of unobserved clonotypes were used to assess repertoire richness. For all TCRbeta clonotypes obtained by the gDNA method from a few donors, generation probabilities were computed with OLGA. The table was pulled from immuneACCESS by TCRdb, which kept in-frame rearrangements only. Such tables lose some clones; where checked, under half of the loss comes from unresolved V genes, and the rest has no known cause. D and trimming were read from the DNA, whereas the V and J calls and clone size are those reported in that table. Counted in this sample were around 1,900,000 clones; 90% to 95% of them appeared once. The biggest ten clones account for about 1.7% of the sample.

The data are from a study of shared clonotypes between healthy human individuals (dated by TCRdb to 2020 to 2021). For the wider study: The cohort comprised two women and a few men aged 18 to 49 years. For each donor, CD4 naive and CD4 memory were each given three plates, CD8 naive was given two plates, and CD8 memory was given one plate. Blood TCR repertoires of about 5 healthy adults were deeply sequenced to estimate repertoire size and the extent of clonotype sharing between individuals. To increase sequencing depth and limit assay-specific biases, different laboratories used diverse techniques to prepare libraries and sequence TCR repertoires. Between about 0.94 and 8.9 billion PBMCs per donor were obtained by leukapheresis.

The investigation overall reported the following: Compared with non-shared clonotypes, the clonotypes found in all four sorted-subset donors had higher generation probabilities. Across a few donors, approximately 4.6% of naive CD4, 3% to 3.5% of naive CD8, under 2.5% of memory CD4, and under 0.45% of memory CD8 clonotypes were shared. Pairwise subsampling led to the expectation that sequencing depth would affect the degree of clonotype sharing among donors. Rarefaction of sorted-subset datasets indicated incomplete sequencing despite the large sequencing depth. Because the study included a small number of donors, the genetic and exposure-history diversity represented was limited. Only blood was sampled, and tissue TCR repertoires likely differ from those in blood. Estimated clonotype richness was generally larger for naive than for memory subsets.

For the CD8 naive samples, CD45RO-negative cells were positively selected for CCR7, yielding a CD45RA+CCR7+ population from which TemRA cells were excluded. The donors were healthy, HIV-negative adults who had no recently reported acute infections or vaccinations. Every donor was a Caucasian adult residing in Nashville, Tennessee, USA. After blood collection by leukapheresis, PBMCs were isolated using Ficoll-Histopaque density gradient centrifugation and then cryopreserved in the vapor phase of liquid nitrogen. Analytical flow cytometry was used to check the purity and quantity of every magnetically sorted T cell population. Genomic DNA was isolated from each sorted fraction and quantified by UV absorbance on a Nanodrop 2000c. The junction shows trimming of 2 bases on V and 7 bases on J, plus 11 bases between the germline ends. CDR1 and CDR2 were assigned from the germline V gene as SNHLY and FYNNEI. The CDR3 starts with the cysteine, ends with the phenylalanine, and has 13 residues. The read is trimmed to its CDR3 DNA, 39 bases read in frame from base 1.

Sequencing was done on a sample of naive CD8+ T cells from PBMCs. The cell subset or site label, as the study defines it: CD45RA+CCR7+. The sequence came from a man aged 18 to 29 in good health. Some clones in this sample may be carry-over from other donors' samples. The chain joins TRBV2 to TRBJ1-1; TRBD1 is perhaps the D gene, given 5 matching bases. The DNA reads TGTGCCAGCAGTGAACCTGCAGGGTATGAAGCTTTCTTT. Its protein is CASSEPAGYEAFF.